A selection of T cell receptor beta chains follows, all from one sample in a study of cytotoxic CD8 clonotypes in ibrutinib-treated CLL. Profiled with immunoSEQ multiplex PCR; TCRdb holds only in-frame clones, not every one. This repertoire shows roughly 220,000 clones, roughly 73% found once; its top ten account for roughly an eighth. The material was PBMCs, obtained after 12 months of ibrutinib treatment. The receptors originated from a human donor with chronic lymphocytic leukemia. CDR3s include the opening cysteine and the closing phenylalanine or tryptophan.

14 TRBJ2-1 TRBV2 CASLLNRGGNEQFF
14 TRBJ1-1 TRBV7-9 CASSLQGQNTEAFF
14 TRBJ2-7 TRBV7-9 CASSLRPNSYEQYF
12 TRBJ2-7 TRBV2 CASGPRVGEQYF
14 TRBJ2-3 TRBV6-5 CASSYERGTDTQYF
13 TRBJ1-2 TRBV9 CASSVGRGDGYTF
17 TRBJ1-1 TRBV5-8 CASRGRDHRGRNTEAFF
16 TRBJ1-1 TRBV19 CASSIGPGARNTEAFF
15 TRBJ1-5 TRBV7-9 CASSLAGPGYQPQHF
16 TRBJ2-7 TRBV28 CASSTSGREGRPEQYF
17 TRBJ2-1 TRBV5-1 CASSLEGPSGGHNEQFF
11 TRBJ1-4 TRBV19 CASSITEKLFF